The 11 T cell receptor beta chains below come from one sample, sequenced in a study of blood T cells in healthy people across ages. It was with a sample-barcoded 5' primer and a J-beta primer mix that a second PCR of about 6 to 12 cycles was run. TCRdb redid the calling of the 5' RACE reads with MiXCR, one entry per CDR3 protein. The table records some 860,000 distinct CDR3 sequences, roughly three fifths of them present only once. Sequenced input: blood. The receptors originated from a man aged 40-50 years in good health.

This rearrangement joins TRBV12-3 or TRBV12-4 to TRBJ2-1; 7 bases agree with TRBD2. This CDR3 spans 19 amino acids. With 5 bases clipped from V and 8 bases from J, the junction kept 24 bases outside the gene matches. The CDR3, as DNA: TGTGCCAGCAGTACCACCAACCACCCCAGGGAGCGGGGCCACTATGAGCAGTTCTTC. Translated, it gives CASSTTNHPRERGHYEQFF.

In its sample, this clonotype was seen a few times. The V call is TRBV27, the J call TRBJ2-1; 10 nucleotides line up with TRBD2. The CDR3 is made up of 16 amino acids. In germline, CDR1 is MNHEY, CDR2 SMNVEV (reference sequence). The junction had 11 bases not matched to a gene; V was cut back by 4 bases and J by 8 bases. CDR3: CASSYAPGLATYEQFF. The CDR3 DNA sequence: TGTGCCAGCAGTTACGCCCCGGGACTAGCGACCTATGAGCAGTTCTTC.

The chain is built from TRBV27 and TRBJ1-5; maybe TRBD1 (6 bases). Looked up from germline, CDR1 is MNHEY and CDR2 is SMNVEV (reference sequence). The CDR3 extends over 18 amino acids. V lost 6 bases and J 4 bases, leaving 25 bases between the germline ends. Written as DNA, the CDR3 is TGTGCCAGCAGGAAGGGAGATACCGGGGGCGATCGTAATCAGCCCCAGCATTTT. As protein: CASRKGDTGGDRNQPQHF.

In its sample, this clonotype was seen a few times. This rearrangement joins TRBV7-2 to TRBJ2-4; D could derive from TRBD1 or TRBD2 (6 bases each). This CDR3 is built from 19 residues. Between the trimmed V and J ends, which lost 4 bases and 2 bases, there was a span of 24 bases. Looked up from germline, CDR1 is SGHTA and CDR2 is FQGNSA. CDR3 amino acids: CASSSRPWGAGLSKNIQYF. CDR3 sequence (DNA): TGTGCCAGCAGCTCACGTCCATGGGGGGCTGGTCTGTCCAAAAACATTCAGTACTTC.

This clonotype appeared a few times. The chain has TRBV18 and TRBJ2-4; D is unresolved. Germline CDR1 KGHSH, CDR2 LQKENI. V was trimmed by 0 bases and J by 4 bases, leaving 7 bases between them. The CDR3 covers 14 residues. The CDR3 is CASSPPVAKNIQYF. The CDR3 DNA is TGTGCCAGCTCACCACCGGTTGCGAAAAACATTCAGTACTTC. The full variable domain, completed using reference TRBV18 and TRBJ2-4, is NAGVMQNPRHLVRRRGQEARLRCSPMKGHSHVYWYRQLPEEGLKFMVYLQKENIIDESGMPKERFSAEFPKEGPSILRIQQVVRGDSAAYFCASSPPVAKNIQYFGAGTRLSVL.

The CDR3 nucleotides read TGCAGTGCTCTAGAAAAGTGGACAGGGACCCTAGCCAAAAACATTCAGTACTTC. Its translation is CSALEKWTGTLAKNIQYF. V gene TRBV20-1 combines with J gene TRBJ2-4, with 8 bases fitting TRBD1. This CDR3 contains 18 residues. The germline V gene encodes CDR1 DFQATT and CDR2 SNEGSKA (reference sequence). V shed 5 bases and J 0 bases; nucleotides not matched to a gene: 15.

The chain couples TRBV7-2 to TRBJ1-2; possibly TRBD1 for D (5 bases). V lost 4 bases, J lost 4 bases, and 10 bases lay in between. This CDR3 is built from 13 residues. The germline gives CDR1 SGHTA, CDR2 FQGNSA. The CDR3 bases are TGTGCCAGCAGCTCGGGCAGGGCCTATGGCTACACCTTC. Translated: CASSSGRAYGYTF.

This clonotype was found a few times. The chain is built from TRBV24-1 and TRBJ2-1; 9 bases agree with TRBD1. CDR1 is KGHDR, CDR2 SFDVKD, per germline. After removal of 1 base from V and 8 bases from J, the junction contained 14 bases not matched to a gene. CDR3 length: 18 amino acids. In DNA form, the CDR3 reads TGTGCCACCAGTGATTTAACCCCAGGACAGGGGACTCTCGATGAGCAGTTCTTC. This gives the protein CATSDLTPGQGTLDEQFF.

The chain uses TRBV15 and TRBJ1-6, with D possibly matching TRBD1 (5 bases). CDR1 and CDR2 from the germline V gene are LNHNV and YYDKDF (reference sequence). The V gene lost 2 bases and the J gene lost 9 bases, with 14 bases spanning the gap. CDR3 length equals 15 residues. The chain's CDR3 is CATSRSGSGGSPLHF. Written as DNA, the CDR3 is TGTGCCACCAGCAGATCAGGGTCGGGGGGTTCACCCCTCCACTTT.

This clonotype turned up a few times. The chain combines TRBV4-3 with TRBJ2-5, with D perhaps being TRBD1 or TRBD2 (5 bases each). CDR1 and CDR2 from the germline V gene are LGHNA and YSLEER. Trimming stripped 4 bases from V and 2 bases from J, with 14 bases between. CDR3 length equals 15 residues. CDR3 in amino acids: CASSPRDGQQETQYF. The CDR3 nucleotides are TGCGCCAGCAGCCCTCGGGACGGGCAACAAGAGACCCAGTACTTC.

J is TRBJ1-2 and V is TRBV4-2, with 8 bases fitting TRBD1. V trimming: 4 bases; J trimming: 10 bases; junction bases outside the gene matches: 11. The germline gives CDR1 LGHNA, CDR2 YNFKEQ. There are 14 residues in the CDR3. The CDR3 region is CASSPGQGGDDYTF. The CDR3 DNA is TGTGCCAGCAGCCCCGGACAGGGTGGAGATGACTACACCTTC.